Below, 32 T cell receptor beta chains from the same sample are listed, as sequenced in a study of control samples from healthy donors and cancer patients. TCRdb's table, derived via immunoSEQ multiplex PCR, lists solely in-frame clones and lacks some. The data show under 100,000 clones, about 88% seen once. Sequenced material: blood. The source of these receptors is a woman in her 70s in good health.

This chain connects TRBV3-1 (or the pseudogene TRBV3-2) to TRBJ2-7; 7 bases are a match to TRBD1. Trimming at V came to 1 base and at J to 5 bases, leaving 8 bases not matched to a gene. Germline lookup yields CDR1 LGHDT and CDR2 YNNKEL (reference sequence). The CDR3 totals 15 residues. CDR3 coding DNA: TGTGCCAGCAGCCAAGGGTGGGCAGGGGGAAACGAGCAGTACTTC. This encodes CASSQGWAGGNEQYF.

V gene TRBV10-1 combines with J gene TRBJ2-7; D gene unclear. The CDR3 loop spans 12 amino acids. V was shortened by 6 bases and J by 3 bases, with 9 bases between the two germline ends. From germline, CDR1 is WNHNN and CDR2 SYGVQD (reference sequence). The CDR3 reads CASSPGIYEQYF. The DNA of the CDR3 is TGCGCCAGCAGCCCAGGAATCTACGAGCAGTACTTC.

The chain couples TRBV15 to TRBJ2-1; possible D gene TRBD1, 6 bases. V was pared by 1 base and J by 4 bases, with 11 bases between. CDR3 length: 15 amino acids. In germline, CDR1 is LNHNV, CDR2 YYDKDF (reference sequence). This CDR3 reads CATSRVTGSYNEQFF. DNA for the CDR3: TGTGCCACCAGCAGAGTAACAGGGTCATACAATGAGCAGTTCTTC. The entire variable domain, with the rest obtained from reference TRBV15 and TRBJ2-1, is as follows: DAMVIQNPRYQVTQFGKPVTLSCSQTLNHNVMYWYQQKSSQAPKLLFHYYDKDFNNEADTPDNFQSRRPNTSFCFLDIRSPGLGDTAMYLCATSRVTGSYNEQFFGPGTRLTVL.

This clone was counted only a few times. The chain is built from TRBV6-1 and TRBJ1-1; TRBD1 is a possible D gene (5 bases). The CDR3 extends over 15 amino acids. V was clipped by 2 bases and J by 7 bases, with 17 bases between them. Per the germline V gene, CDR1 is MNHNS and CDR2 is SASEGT. The CDR3 coding sequence is TGTGCCAGCAGTGAAAGCGCCGGTGGACACTTTGAAGCTTTCTTT. Translated: CASSESAGGHFEAFF.

The V gene is TRBV12-3 or TRBV12-4, the J gene TRBJ1-1, with 8 bases matching TRBD1. CDR3 length: 13 residues. V was pared by 1 base and J by 5 bases, with 0 bases of the junction left unmatched. The CDR3 DNA is TGTGCCAGCAGTTTAGGGACAGGGACTGAAGCTTTCTTT. This gives the protein CASSLGTGTEAFF.

The chain uses TRBV2 and TRBJ1-5; a weak D match, TRBD1 (5 bases). The V gene's germline CDR1 is SNHLY and CDR2 FYNNEI. The CDR3 is 14 amino acids. Trimming cost V 4 bases and J 4 bases, with 11 bases left between them. CDR3 in DNA: TGTGCCAGCAGTGGTCAGGGACGAAATCAGCCCCAGCATTTT. Translating gives CASSGQGRNQPQHF.

The CDR3 nucleotides read TGTGCCAGCTCAGCCAGGGAGGAGGCTGAAGCTTTCTTT. Protein product: CASSAREEAEAFF. The gene calls are TRBV18 and TRBJ1-1; D is perhaps TRBD1 (5 bases). Germline lookup yields CDR1 KGHSH and CDR2 LQKENI. CDR3 length: 13 amino acids. V was trimmed by 5 bases and J by 6 bases, leaving 13 bases between them.

The rearrangement uses TRBV6-5 and TRBJ2-7, with 7 bases identical to TRBD1. Trimming cost V 6 bases and J 2 bases; bases outside gene matches: 10. The CDR3 consists of 15 residues. Germline V gene lookup returns CDR1 MNHEY and CDR2 SVGAGI. CDR3 in amino acids: CASRGRQGPTYEQYF. The CDR3 DNA sequence: TGTGCCAGCAGGGGAAGACAGGGACCCACCTACGAGCAGTACTTC.

The CDR3 DNA follows: TGTGCCAGCAACCAGATTAAGACAGGGCCCACTGATAGCTATGGCTACACCTTC. This encodes CASNQIKTGPTDSYGYTF. The chain uses TRBV3-1 (or the pseudogene TRBV3-2) and TRBJ1-2; 7 bases match TRBD1. J was trimmed by 4 bases and V by 7 bases; bases with no gene match: 21. The CDR3 sequence is 18 residues long. The germline CDR1 and CDR2 sequences are LGHDT and YNNKEL (reference sequence).

In the case of this clone: An end of the junction does not agree with germline; a read error may underlie this. DNA for the CDR3: TGTGCCAGCAGTGACTCAGGGTTTAATCAGCCCCAGCATTTT. This translates into CASSDSGFNQPQHF. The genes are TRBV6-5 and TRBJ1-5; D perhaps matches TRBD1 (5 bases). This CDR3 has 14 residues. Looked up from germline, CDR1 is MNHEY and CDR2 is SVGAGI.

The CDR3, as DNA: TGTGCCAGCAGCCAAGATAAGTACACTGAAGCTTTCTTT. As protein: CASSQDKYTEAFF. The V call is TRBV3-1 (or the pseudogene TRBV3-2), the J call TRBJ1-1, with no clear D. In germline, CDR1 is LGHDT, CDR2 YNNKEL (reference sequence). The CDR3 contains 13 residues. Trimming removed 0 bases at V and 3 bases at J, with 5 bases between.

This chain joins TRBV11-2 and TRBJ1-4; D is uncertain. The CDR3 loop spans 14 amino acids. Germline values: CDR1 SGHAT, CDR2 FQNNGV. Trimming took off 2 bases at V and 6 bases at J, with 10 bases between the two ends. CDR3 protein: CASSLSDTHEKLFF. CDR3 bases: TGTGCCAGCAGCTTATCCGATACTCATGAAAAACTGTTTTTT.

V usage is TRBV9 and J usage is TRBJ2-1; D gene unclear. CDR1 is SGDLS and CDR2 is YYNGEE in the germline V gene. With 0 bases removed from V and 0 bases from J, the gap between germline ends came to 7 bases. There are 15 residues in the CDR3. This CDR3 is CASSVVQSSYNEQFF. CDR3 nucleotide sequence: TGTGCCAGCAGCGTAGTCCAGAGCTCCTACAATGAGCAGTTCTTC.

The CDR3 loop reads CASSRGTGGIYGYTF. The CDR3 nucleotides read TGTGCCAGCAGCCGAGGGACAGGGGGCATCTATGGCTACACCTTC. The V call is TRBV14, the J call TRBJ1-2; 12 nucleotides line up with TRBD1. Looked up from germline, CDR1 is SGHDN and CDR2 is FVKESK. The ends lost 4 bases at V and 4 bases at J; junction bases unmatched: 4. This CDR3 spans 15 amino acids. Supplemented by reference TRBV14 and TRBJ1-2, the full variable domain reads EAGVTQFPSHSVIEKGQTVTLRCDPISGHDNLYWYRRVMGKEIKFLLHFVKESKQDESGMPNNRFLAERTGGTYSTLKVQPAELEDSGVYFCASSRGTGGIYGYTFGSGTRLTVV.

This sequence joins TRBV7-2 and TRBJ1-6; unclear D gene. CDR1 is SGHTA, CDR2 FQGNSA, per germline. There are 13 residues in the CDR3. Between the trimmed V and J ends, which lost 4 bases and 7 bases, there was a span of 8 bases. Here the CDR3 reads CASSSSTNSPLHF. In DNA form, the CDR3 reads TGTGCCAGCAGCTCCTCAACGAATTCACCCCTCCACTTT. The complete variable domain, with remaining parts taken from reference TRBV7-2 and TRBJ1-6, reads GAGVSQSPSNKVTEKGKDVELRCDPISGHTALYWYRQSLGQGLEFLIYFQGNSAPDKSGLPSDRFSAERTGGSVSTLTIQRTQQEDSAVYLCASSSSTNSPLHFGNGTRLTVT.

The rearrangement uses TRBV12-3 or TRBV12-4 and TRBJ1-1; D gene unclear. V lost 5 bases and J 1 base, leaving 8 bases between the germline ends. The CDR3 has 13 residues. CDR3 loop: CASSRDTNTEAFF. For the CDR3, the DNA is TGTGCCAGCAGTCGAGATACGAACACTGAAGCTTTCTTT.

The chain has TRBV24-1 and TRBJ2-5; perhaps TRBD2 as D (6 bases). V was shortened by 3 bases and J by 5 bases, with 15 bases between the two germline ends. CDR1 and CDR2 from the germline V gene are KGHDR and SFDVKD. CDR3 length: 15 residues. The CDR3 DNA is TGTGCCACCAGTGATGGTCTAGCGACCGGGGAGACCCAGTACTTC. Translation gives CATSDGLATGETQYF.

This chain links TRBV6-5 with TRBJ1-2; D unresolved. This CDR3 has 14 amino acids. Germline V gives CDR1 MNHEY, CDR2 SVGAGI. V gave up 0 bases and J gave up 5 bases, with 10 bases separating them. CDR3 DNA: TGTGCCAGCAGTTACTCCGGACGGCAGTATGGCTACACCTTC. Protein: CASSYSGRQYGYTF.

The chain joins TRBV14 to TRBJ2-5, with D uncertain. CDR1 and CDR2 from the germline V gene are SGHDN and FVKESK. This CDR3 contains 15 residues. The germline V and J ends were trimmed by 0 bases and 5 bases, with 13 bases remaining between them. DNA for the CDR3: TGTGCCAGCAGCCAAGACTTTAATGTCGGGGAGACCCAGTACTTC. Residues: CASSQDFNVGETQYF.

The rearrangement links TRBV6-5 to TRBJ1-2, with TRBD1 matching over 8 bases. The CDR3 covers 16 residues. Trimming removed 3 bases from V and 4 bases from J; junction bases left unmatched: 10. Germline values: CDR1 MNHEY, CDR2 SVGAGI. The CDR3 sequence: CASSYLTGGSTYGYTF. The CDR3 region has the DNA TGTGCCAGCAGTTATCTTACAGGGGGTTCCACCTATGGCTACACCTTC.

V gene TRBV12-5 combines with J gene TRBJ1-2, with 7 positions matching TRBD1. CDR1 is LGHNT and CDR2 is FRNRAP in the germline V gene. The CDR3 consists of 14 residues. After removal of 4 bases from V and 5 bases from J, the junction contained 7 bases not matched to a gene. Here the CDR3 reads CASGSQGGLYGYTF. The CDR3 DNA reads TGTGCTAGTGGTTCCCAGGGGGGCCTTTATGGCTACACCTTC.

This clone was counted a single time. CDR3 nucleotide sequence: TGCGCCAGCAGCGCCTCCGGGACAGGGGTCTATGGCTACACCTTC. This gives the protein CASSASGTGVYGYTF. This chain uses TRBV5-1 with TRBJ1-2; 10 bases are a match to TRBD1. Germline V gives CDR1 SGHRS, CDR2 YFSETQ. The CDR3 runs to 15 residues. The ends lost 4 bases at V and 4 bases at J; junction bases unmatched: 7. Variable domain in full (rest from reference TRBV5-1 and TRBJ1-2): KAGVTQTPRYLIKTRGQQVTLSCSPISGHRSVSWYQQTPGQGLQFLFEYFSETQRNKGNFPGRFSGRQFSNSRSEMNVSTLELGDSALYLCASSASGTGVYGYTFGSGTRLTVV.

As to this clone: This sample also contains other DNA sequences that code for the same CDR3. The rearrangement links TRBV19 to TRBJ1-1; D is possibly TRBD1 (5 bases). V was trimmed by 6 bases and J by 3 bases, leaving 8 bases between them. CDR3 size: 12 residues. CDR1 is LNHDA, CDR2 SQIVND, per germline (reference sequence). CDR3 DNA: TGTGCCAGTAGGTGGGGGGACACTGAAGCTTTCTTT. It is translated as CASRWGDTEAFF.

The V and J genes are TRBV18 and TRBJ1-5, with 7 bases that match TRBD1. CDR3 length: 14 amino acids. Germline V gives CDR1 KGHSH, CDR2 LQKENI. V lost 4 bases and J lost 3; bases outside the gene matches: 3. CDR3: CASSRGQYNQPQHF. The CDR3 nucleotides are TGTGCCAGCTCACGGGGACAGTACAATCAGCCCCAGCATTTT.

This clone showed up just a few times. The chain recombines TRBV7-2 with TRBJ1-5; maybe TRBD1 (5 bases). The germline V and J ends were trimmed by 3 bases and 0 bases, with 18 bases remaining between them. Germline values: CDR1 SGHTA, CDR2 FQGNSA. The CDR3 is made up of 18 amino acids. CDR3 coding DNA: TGTGCCAGCAGCTTCCATGGGGGGGTCCTGGGTAGCAATCAGCCCCAGCATTTT. Its protein is CASSFHGGVLGSNQPQHF.

The J gene is TRBJ2-2, the V gene TRBV6-5, with 8 bases identical to TRBD2. The CDR3 runs 14 residues. The trim removed 11 bases at V and 3 bases at J, leaving 8 bases unmatched. In germline, CDR1 is MNHEY, CDR2 SVGAGI. Here the CDR3 DNA reads TGTGCCTACAAAGCGGGAGCGCACACCGGGGAGCTGTTTTTT. The encoded protein is CAYKAGAHTGELFF.

The chain employs TRBV5-1 and TRBJ1-2, with TRBD1 matching over 7 bases. The germline V gene encodes CDR1 SGHRS and CDR2 YFSETQ. This CDR3 comprises 15 residues. With 1 base clipped from V and 3 bases from J, the junction kept 6 bases outside the gene matches. The CDR3 spells CASSLQGGGDYGYTF. CDR3 bases: TGCGCCAGCAGCTTGCAGGGAGGGGGCGACTATGGCTACACCTTC. The full variable domain, rest sourced from reference TRBV5-1 and TRBJ1-2, is KAGVTQTPRYLIKTRGQQVTLSCSPISGHRSVSWYQQTPGQGLQFLFEYFSETQRNKGNFPGRFSGRQFSNSRSEMNVSTLELGDSALYLCASSLQGGGDYGYTFGSGTRLTVV.

This chain links TRBV7-8 with TRBJ1-4; D remains unclear. The CDR3 extends over 14 amino acids. Germline loops: CDR1 SGHVS, CDR2 FQNEAQ. V was clipped by 5 bases and J by 8 bases, with 15 bases between them. The CDR3 DNA is TGTGCCAGCAGCCCCCGGGAGCGTCGGGAAAAACTGTTTTTT. It codes for CASSPRERREKLFF.

The chain couples TRBV27 to TRBJ2-1, with 13 positions matching TRBD2. The V gene's germline CDR1 is MNHEY and CDR2 SMNVEV (reference sequence). V shed 4 bases and J 8 bases; nucleotides not matched to a gene: 14. The CDR3 runs 18 residues. DNA for the CDR3: TGTGCCAGCAGTTCTCCGACTAGCGGGAGGTCCAGGGGCGATGAGCAGTTCTTC. Encoded protein: CASSSPTSGRSRGDEQFF.

The chain recombines TRBV7-8 with TRBJ1-1; TRBD1 might be the D (6 bases). V dropped 8 bases and J dropped 1 base, with 14 bases sitting between them. The CDR3 loop spans 14 amino acids. Germline-derived CDR1 and CDR2 are SGHVS and FQNEAQ. This CDR3 reads CASARDTRNTEAFF. The CDR3 DNA reads TGTGCCAGCGCTCGGGACACCCGGAACACTGAAGCTTTCTTT.

J is TRBJ1-1 and V is TRBV2, with D maybe TRBD1 (5 bases). CDR1 is SNHLY and CDR2 is FYNNEI in the germline V gene. Trimming removed 4 bases at V and 3 bases at J, with 6 bases between. This CDR3 spans 12 amino acids. In DNA, the CDR3 is TGTGCCAGCAGTGTCAGGGACACTGAAGCTTTCTTT. Protein product: CASSVRDTEAFF. Full variable domain (rest looked up from reference TRBV2 and TRBJ1-1): EPEVTQTPSHQVTQMGQEVILRCVPISNHLYFYWYRQILGQKVEFLVSFYNNEISEKSEIFDDQFSVERPDGSNFTLKIRSTKLEDSAMYFCASSVRDTEAFFGQGTRLTVV.

The chain links TRBV5-6 to TRBJ2-3; D gene ambiguous. This CDR3 has 13 amino acids. Germline V lookup: CDR1 SGHDT, CDR2 YYEEEE. The V end lost 0 bases, the J end lost 2 bases, and 4 bases lay between the germline ends. The DNA for the CDR3 is TGTGCCAGCAGCTTGGTTCTCACAGATACGCAGTATTTT. This sequence encodes CASSLVLTDTQYF.